This TCR beta chain was observed in a study of a mutant IDH1 vaccine in newly diagnosed glioma. Sequenced by immunoSEQ multiplex PCR; TCRdb stores in-frame clones only, minus some. The repertoire has about 88,000 clones, over 75% of them found once; the top ten carry less than 5.5%. The time point was: baseline, week 1 (first vaccination visit). Treatment described: pre-vaccination baseline after standard-of-care therapy. The donor cohort comprised cases of new WHO grade 3 or 4 IDH1-mutant, ATRX-lost astrocytoma. Whole-study results and caveats: Patients showed vaccine-induced immune responses at a rate of 93.3%.

As concerns this clone: Its matching antigen is unknown. The same CDR3 is also encoded by other DNA sequences in this sample.

The sequencing used PBMCs, collected from a glioma patient treated with radiotherapy, temozolomide or both. The TCR comes from a man aged 35 to 55 with glioma. Some clones in this sample may be carry-over from other donors' samples.

Here the CDR3 reads CASSSGTAYEQYF. Written as DNA, the CDR3 is TGTGCCAGCAGCTCCGGGACGGCTTACGAGCAGTACTTC. This chain links TRBV5-4 with TRBJ2-7, with D perhaps matching TRBD1 or TRBD2 (5 bases each). Germline CDR1 SGHNT, CDR2 YYREEE (reference sequence). V was clipped by 3 bases and J by 4 bases, with 11 bases between them. This CDR3 has 13 residues.